The entry that follows covers one T cell receptor beta chain sequence. Antigen: not known. Trimming removed 11 bases from V and 6 bases from J; junction bases left unmatched: 14. This CDR3 region has 14 residues. Per the germline V gene, CDR1 is MNHEY and CDR2 is SMNVEV (reference sequence). cDNA molecules carried unique molecular identifiers, and template switching added a universal primer site. TCRdb itself ran the 5' RACE reads through MiXCR, one entry per CDR3 protein. The sample holds 400,000 to 550,000 distinct CDR3 sequences; under 25% are singletons and the top ten take 0.91%. This entry comes from a study of identical twins. General study results and limits: The authors noted that invariant MAIT and iNKT cells could partly confound zero-insertion analyses.

This same sample was also taken into another study, of T cells expressing NK-cell markers. That paper notes: T cells sorted in several experiments were restricted to alpha-beta TCR T cells by an anti-gamma-delta TCR antibody.

The chain is built from TRBV27 and TRBJ2-5; 8 bases fit TRBD2. Sequencing was done on a sample of CD4+ T cells sorted from blood. The TCR was taken from a woman in her late teens or twenties in good health. The CDR3 DNA reads as TGTGCCGCCGCCCGGGGTAGCGGGACACAGACCCAGTACTTC. Its protein is CAAARGSGTQTQYF.